Listed below are T cell receptor beta chains from one sample, sequenced in a study of blood T cell repertoires in COVID-19. Only in-frame clones appear in the TCRdb table, and some are missing; sequencing was by immunoSEQ multiplex PCR. The table has about 87,000 clones, around 87% seen once. Sequenced: peripheral blood. These receptors were obtained from a man aged 35 to 55 with acute or convalescent COVID-19. The conserved cysteine and the conserved F or W are not part of the CDR3 here. Fields, in order: D gene, V gene, J gene, CDR3 protein. A D gene is named only where the DNA matches it firmly.

>-|TRBV6-5|TRBJ1-3
ASQDILSGNTIY
>TRBD2|TRBV10-3|TRBJ2-7
AIRRGGIHHEQY
>-|TRBV20-1|TRBJ1-1
SARVGGSAF
>TRBD1|TRBV2|TRBJ1-4
ASRNRDRSDELF
>-|TRBV19|TRBJ1-1
ASSILDANTEAF
>TRBD2|TRBV29-1|TRBJ2-1
SVRTSINEQF
>-|TRBV19|TRBJ1-2
ASMYRWSYGYT
>TRBD1|TRBV5-8|TRBJ1-6
ASSRDRDNSPLH
>-|TRBV7-2|TRBJ2-2
ASSLLSLTSFSGELF
>-|TRBV6-4|TRBJ1-2
ASSNTGKFGYT
>TRBD2|TRBV6-1|TRBJ2-3
ASSEDPAGDTDTQY
>-|TRBV7-5|TRBJ2-5
ARSPLAWEETQY
>TRBD1|TRBV4-2|TRBJ1-3
ASSPQPGQRRNTIY
>-|TRBV15|TRBJ2-1
ATRNGDNEQF
>-|TRBV30|TRBJ1-1
AWSVRKPQQNTEAF
>-|TRBV15|TRBJ1-4
ATSRDPAAANEKLF
>-|TRBV12-3/TRBV12-4|TRBJ2-7
ASSQGYEQY
>TRBD2|TRBV7-9|TRBJ2-3
ASSPLTSGSGTDTQY
>TRBD1|TRBV6-1|TRBJ1-2
ASSGGTGYGAKANYGYT
>-|TRBV5-1|TRBJ1-4
ASSLGQGGNEKLF
>-|TRBV2|TRBJ2-7
ASSEAPGHPYEQY
>TRBD1|TRBV5-1|TRBJ2-1
ASSLWDRVSNEQF
>TRBD1|TRBV7-6|TRBJ2-7
ASSLAGTGVSEQY
>-|TRBV12-5|TRBJ1-3
ASGLGQVGNTIY
>-|TRBV29-1|TRBJ2-3
SVVVKRRTDTQY
>-|TRBV9|TRBJ1-2
ASSVDGVNYGYT
>-|TRBV5-4|TRBJ1-6
ASSPGGVTYNSPLH
>-|TRBV30|TRBJ1-2
AWSLGGQGLYLHT
>TRBD2|TRBV6-2/TRBV6-3|TRBJ2-1
ASSPWKQRGGSHEQF
>-|TRBV11-2|TRBJ2-1
ASSPRGDSYKYNEQF
>-|TRBV25-1|TRBJ1-2
ASSEAREGGGYT
>-|TRBV14|TRBJ2-1
ASSQVSGVLDNEQF
>TRBD2|TRBV7-9|TRBJ2-1
ASSLGLAGGRYNEQF
>-|TRBV3-1/TRBV3-2|TRBJ2-1
ASSPLDGGSYNEQF
>-|TRBV6-1|TRBJ1-4
ASSEVLGNEKLF
>TRBD1|TRBV27|TRBJ1-4
ASWRQGGKLF
>-|TRBV9|TRBJ2-2
ASSSRGDRSTGELF
>TRBD1|TRBV5-1|TRBJ1-1
ASSLGDRAAAF
>TRBD1|TRBV30|TRBJ1-2
ARDRGGLHYGYT
>TRBD2|TRBV19|TRBJ2-1
ASSQFGTSGVNEQF
>TRBD2|TRBV5-6|TRBJ2-2
ASSLILAGSGRELF
>-|TRBV7-9|TRBJ1-2
ASSRRQGSGGYT
>-|TRBV5-5|TRBJ2-2
ASRRETGGSASGELF
>-|TRBV7-2|TRBJ1-4
ASSLVYGEGEKLF
>-|TRBV10-3|TRBJ2-7
AISEGHEQY
>-|TRBV18|TRBJ2-3
ASSSLAGVFTDTQY
>TRBD1|TRBV6-5|TRBJ1-5
ASRTGQASDQPQH
>-|TRBV7-9|TRBJ1-2
ASSLLVGGSGYT
>-|TRBV9|TRBJ1-1
ASSVEAGGFGTEAF
>TRBD1|TRBV7-2|TRBJ2-3
ASSLMGQGSDTQY
>-|TRBV7-8|TRBJ1-1
ASSLFGLAEAF
>-|TRBV5-1|TRBJ1-4
ASSLVEGPGEKLF
>TRBD1|TRBV5-1|TRBJ2-7
ASSLGIQGSLHEQY
>-|TRBV27|TRBJ1-1
ASSLGGTVGTEAF
>TRBD2|TRBV25-1|TRBJ2-7
ASTLSGGVY
>TRBD1|TRBV9|TRBJ1-2
ASSVTGTVSYGYT
>TRBD2|TRBV19|TRBJ2-1
ASSTGTSGGGGQF
>-|TRBV15|TRBJ1-4
ATSRDVQGRGEKLF